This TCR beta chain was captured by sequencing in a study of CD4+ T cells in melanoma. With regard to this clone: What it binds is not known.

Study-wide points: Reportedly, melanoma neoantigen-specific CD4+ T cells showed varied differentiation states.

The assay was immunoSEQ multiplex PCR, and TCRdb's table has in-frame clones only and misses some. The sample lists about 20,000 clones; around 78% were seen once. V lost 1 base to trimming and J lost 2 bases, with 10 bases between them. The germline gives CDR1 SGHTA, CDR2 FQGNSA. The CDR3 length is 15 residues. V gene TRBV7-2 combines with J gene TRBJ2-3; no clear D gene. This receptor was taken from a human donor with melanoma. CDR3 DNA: TGTGCCAGCAGCTTAGGGGCCTCACCCACAGATACGCAGTATTTT. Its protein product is CASSLGASPTDTQYF.